What follows are 28 T cell receptor beta chains derived from one specimen sequenced in a study of T cells in Graves' hyperthyroidism and ophthalmopathy. The investigators amplified TCR beta CDR3 regions from RNA transcripts. In the first-round RT-PCR of the TCR CDR3, the HTBI primer set was used. TCRdb recomputed calls from the multiplex PCR reads with MiXCR, one row per CDR3 protein. This table holds a few hundred thousand distinct CDR3 sequences, 40% to 55% found once. The sequenced sample was peripheral blood or thyroid tissue (not recorded which). The source is a woman aged 18 to 35 with Graves' hyperthyroidism.

Points on this clonotype: This clone may be a read error of a much larger clone one base away. The genes are TRBV9 and TRBJ1-2; 10 positions agree with TRBD1. The V segment lost 0 bases and the J segment 1 base; nucleotides outside the gene matches: 6. This CDR3 has 17 amino acids. In germline, CDR1 is SGDLS, CDR2 YYNGEE. CDR3 DNA: TGTGCCAGCAGCGTAGATGACAGGGGGCGCCGTAACTATGGCTACACCTTC. This translates into CASSVDDRGRRNYGYTF.

This clonotype has ten or more counts. The CDR3 DNA reads as TGCGCCAGCAGCTTGGATGGCAGGGTAGATCTGTTTTTT. The encoded protein is CASSLDGRVDLFF. The chain joins TRBV5-1 to TRBJ2-2, with D possibly being TRBD1 (5 bases). CDR1 is SGHRS and CDR2 is YFSETQ in the germline V gene. V dropped 0 bases and J dropped 14 bases, with 14 bases sitting between them. The CDR3 totals 13 residues.

This clonotype was recorded many times. This sequence joins TRBV6-1 and TRBJ1-6, with D unresolved. In germline, CDR1 is MNHNS, CDR2 SASEGT. The CDR3 loop spans 13 amino acids. The ends were cut back, 2 bases at V and 8 bases at J, with 7 bases in the middle. The CDR3 loop is CASSEFRYSPLHF. CDR3 nucleotide sequence: TGTGCCAGCAGTGAATTTAGGTATTCACCCCTCCACTTT.

The V and J genes are TRBV7-6 and TRBJ2-5; D may correspond to TRBD1 or TRBD2 (6 bases each). Trimming removed 4 bases at V and 1 base at J, with 19 bases between. The CDR3 runs to 17 residues. Germline V CDR1 and CDR2: SGHVS, FNYEAQ. The CDR3 nucleotides are TGTGCCAGCAGCTCTTCTTCGGGTGAGGGGGGCCAAGAGACCCAGTACTTC. Translation gives CASSSSSGEGGQETQYF.

This clonotype was detected many times. The gene calls are TRBV19 and TRBJ2-5; D is ambiguous. The CDR3 runs 14 residues. Germline V gene data show CDR1 as LNHDA and CDR2 as SQIVND (reference sequence). The ends were cut back, 4 bases at V and 1 base at J, with 10 bases in the middle. The CDR3 DNA reads TGTGCCAGTAGTAGCTTGGAGTTCCAAGAGACCCAGTACTTC. Amino acid sequence: CASSSLEFQETQYF.

This clonotype has at least ten counts. The V call is TRBV11-2, the J call TRBJ1-3; no clear D gene. CDR1 is SGHAT, CDR2 FQNNGV, per germline. This CDR3 has 14 amino acids. Trimming pared 7 bases from V and 1 base from J, leaving 11 bases between. The CDR3 is CASTVRLSGNTIYF. The CDR3 region has the DNA TGTGCCAGCACAGTTCGGTTGTCTGGAAACACCATATATTTT.

The chain has TRBV30 and TRBJ1-1, with D perhaps TRBD1 (5 bases). V lost 5 bases to trimming and J lost 2 bases, with 9 bases between them. The CDR3 has 12 amino acids. Germline assignment: CDR1 GTSNPN and CDR2 SVGIG (reference sequence). The CDR3 loop is CAWGWDNTEAFF. The CDR3 coding sequence is TGTGCCTGGGGGTGGGACAACACTGAAGCTTTCTTT.

Ten or more counts support this clonotype. V and J are TRBV2 and TRBJ1-1; D possibly corresponds to TRBD1 (6 bases). Trimming cost V 6 bases and J 1 base, with 15 bases left between them. CDR1 is SNHLY and CDR2 is FYNNEI in the germline V gene. This CDR3 comprises 15 residues. CDR3 loop: CASRAGTQRNTEAFF. The DNA of the CDR3 is TGTGCCAGCAGAGCCGGGACACAAAGGAACACTGAAGCTTTCTTT. The variable domain in full, with the rest retrieved from reference TRBV2 and TRBJ1-1, is EPEVTQTPSHQVTQMGQEVILRCVPISNHLYFYWYRQILGQKVEFLVSFYNNEISEKSEIFDDQFSVERPDGSNFTLKIRSTKLEDSAMYFCASRAGTQRNTEAFFGQGTRLTVV.

This chain connects TRBV7-9 to TRBJ1-5, with TRBD1 identical over 9 bases. The J call may be in error: the DNA end matches TRBJ2-3 better. Germline V gene data show CDR1 as SEHNR and CDR2 as FQNEAQ (reference sequence). The CDR3 extends over 15 amino acids. CDR3: CASSGTGIGTDTQYF. The CDR3 nucleotides are TGTGCCAGCAGCGGGACAGGGATAGGGACAGATACGCAGTATTTT.

This clonotype was observed at least ten times. CDR3 nucleotide sequence: TGTGCCAGCAGCTTCCCAGGTGTGCGGGAAAAACTGTTTTTT. Encoded protein: CASSFPGVREKLFF. This chain links TRBV7-9 with TRBJ1-4; D is uncertain. Looked up from germline, CDR1 is SEHNR and CDR2 is FQNEAQ (reference sequence). The CDR3 runs to 14 residues. With 3 bases removed from V and 8 bases from J, the gap between germline ends came to 13 bases.

This clonotype was counted once. A much more abundant neighbour one base away suggests this may be a read error. The CDR3 DNA sequence: TGTGCCAGTGGGGAGGGGAAATCGACTCAGCCCCAGCATTTT. Translated, it gives CASGEGKSTQPQHF. The V gene is TRBV19, the J gene TRBJ1-5, with D tentatively TRBD1 (5 bases). In germline, CDR1 is LNHDA, CDR2 SQIVND (reference sequence). The CDR3 extends over 14 amino acids. V gave up 8 bases and J gave up 6 bases, with 17 bases separating them.

The chain links TRBV10-3 to TRBJ1-1; a weak D match, TRBD1 (6 bases). Germline loops: CDR1 ENHRY, CDR2 SYGVKD. The germline V and J ends were trimmed by 10 bases and 1 base, with 19 bases remaining between them. The CDR3 totals 15 residues. Here the CDR3 reads CATAEAQGRNTEAFF. The DNA of the CDR3 is TGTGCCACCGCGGAGGCACAGGGACGGAACACTGAAGCTTTCTTT.

As for this clonotype: The conserved phenylalanine or tryptophan normally closing the CDR3 is absent here, so this likely arose from a read error. Because the CDR3's place on the DNA is in doubt, the DNA is left out and the CDR3 is given as listed by TCRdb. J is TRBJ2-2 and V is TRBV5-1; the table's TRBD2 call for D was not verified on the DNA. A total of 10 residues make up the CDR3, ends included. The germline V gene encodes CDR1 SGHRS and CDR2 YFSETQ. CDR3 sequence reads: CASSSSPGLA.

The J gene is TRBJ2-3, the V gene TRBV12-3 or TRBV12-4, with 8 nucleotides matching TRBD1. The CDR3 is made up of 13 amino acids. V shed 4 bases and J 7 bases; nucleotides not matched to a gene: 4. This CDR3 reads CASSSRQGNTQYF. The CDR3 DNA follows: TGTGCCAGCAGTTCCCGACAGGGGAATACGCAGTATTTT.

Turning to this clonotype: The junction departs from germline at one end; a sequencing error may be responsible. The rearrangement uses TRBV7-6 and TRBJ2-7, with a tentative D call TRBD1 (5 bases). This CDR3 is built from 13 residues. Germline loops: CDR1 SGHVS, CDR2 FNYEAQ. CDR3 residues: CASSVPQEYGQYF. Here the CDR3 DNA reads TGTGCCAGCAGTGTCCCACAGGAATACGGGCAGTACTTC.

This clonotype was seen at least ten times. The CDR3 nucleotides read TGTGCCAGCAGTTCCCAACAGGGTGTAGGTGAAAAACTGTTTTTT. Amino acids: CASSSQQGVGEKLFF. The chain carries TRBV12-3 or TRBV12-4 and TRBJ1-4; D might be TRBD1 (6 bases). The CDR3 contains 15 residues. Trimming left V 4 bases short and J 7 bases short, with 16 bases between.

The V call is TRBV11-1, the J call TRBJ1-6, with D possibly being TRBD1 (5 bases). Trimming removed 5 bases at V and 5 bases at J, with 16 bases between. The germline V gene encodes CDR1 SGHAT and CDR2 FQDESV (reference sequence). The CDR3 covers 16 residues. CDR3 coding DNA: TGTGCCAGCAGCCCGTGGAGGGAAGGGGATAATTCACCCCTCCACTTT. Protein product: CASSPWREGDNSPLHF.

The rearrangement links TRBV25-1 to TRBJ2-5; 8 bases are shared with TRBD2. Germline V gene sequence: CDR1 MGHDK, CDR2 SYGVNS. The CDR3 sequence is 15 residues long. Trimming at V came to 2 bases and at J to 5 bases, leaving 7 bases not matched to a gene. CDR3 bases: TGTGCCAGCAGTGAACCAGCGGGAGAGGTGGAGACCCAGTACTTC. Translated, it gives CASSEPAGEVETQYF.

The rearrangement uses TRBV7-6 and TRBJ2-6, with 7 bases aligning to TRBD2. The germline gives CDR1 SGHVS, CDR2 FNYEAQ. This CDR3 spans 17 amino acids. Trimming took 5 bases from V and 0 from J; bases not matched to a gene: 7. CDR3 loop: CASSRAGTYSGANVLTF. In DNA form, the CDR3 reads TGTGCCAGCAGCCGAGCGGGAACCTACTCTGGGGCCAACGTCCTGACTTTC.

The V and J genes are TRBV20-1 and TRBJ1-6; possibly TRBD1 for D (6 bases). Trimming cost V 4 bases and J 5 bases, with 9 bases left between them. CDR1 is DFQATT, CDR2 SNEGSKA, per germline (reference sequence). The CDR3 spans 13 residues. CDR3 DNA sequence: TGCAGTGCTACGCGGACAGATAATTCACCCCTCCACTTT. This translates into CSATRTDNSPLHF.

This clonotype was counted ten times or more. The chain couples TRBV29-1 to TRBJ2-2, with D tentatively TRBD2 (6 bases). The CDR3 is made up of 14 amino acids. Looked up from germline, CDR1 is SQVTM and CDR2 is ANQGSEA. V lost 8 bases to trimming and J lost 4 bases, with 17 bases between them. DNA for the CDR3: TGCAGCCATCGAGGTGGGGGGACCACCGGGGAGCTGTTTTTT. Protein: CSHRGGGTTGELFF.

This clonotype has at least ten counts. This chain uses TRBV4-1 with TRBJ1-1; 9 bases line up with TRBD1. The V gene end was trimmed by 6 bases and the J gene end by 2 bases; junction bases not matched to a gene: 4. The CDR3 is 14 amino acids. Germline V CDR1 and CDR2: MGHRA, YSYEKL. The CDR3 DNA is TGCGCCAGCAGGCAGACAGGGGGAAACACTGAAGCTTTCTTT. Amino acids: CASRQTGGNTEAFF.

V is TRBV7-3 and J is TRBJ2-5; 9 nucleotides line up with TRBD2. The CDR3 loop spans 16 amino acids. Germline V gives CDR1 SGHTA, CDR2 FQGTGA. V dropped 2 bases and J dropped 5; count of bases not matched to a gene: 9. In DNA, the CDR3 is TGTGCCAGCAGCTTAGGTGGCGGGAGGGCCGGGGAGACCCAGTACTTC. It codes for CASSLGGGRAGETQYF.

CDR3 DNA: TGTGCCATCAGTGAGGACTTACGGGATGAGCAGTACTTC. Translated, it gives CAISEDLRDEQYF. The chain combines TRBV10-3 with TRBJ2-1, with D possibly TRBD2 on 5 matching bases. The end of the DNA aligns better with TRBJ2-7, so the J call may be wrong. The CDR3 has 13 residues. Germline CDR1 ENHRY, CDR2 SYGVKD.

In this sample, this clonotype turned up once. Since the CDR3 does not end with the conserved phenylalanine or tryptophan, this likely comes from a read error. The limits of the CDR3 on the DNA are not certain, so only TCRdb's listed CDR3 is given. The chain links TRBV5-1 to TRBJ2-2; TRBD1 is taken as the D call from the table, unchecked against the DNA. Germline V lookup: CDR1 SGHRS, CDR2 YFSETQ. The CDR3 length is 8 residues, termini included. CDR3 sequence reads: CASSQQGM.

This clonotype was observed a few times. V usage is TRBV3-1 and J usage is TRBJ2-7, with 7 bases that match TRBD2. Germline lookup yields CDR1 LGHDT and CDR2 YNNKEL (reference sequence). The trim removed 1 base at V and 0 bases at J, leaving 9 bases unmatched. This CDR3 contains 17 residues. As DNA, the CDR3 is TGTGCCAGCAGCCAAGTCGTTTCTAGCGGTAGCTCCTACGAGCAGTACTTC. It codes for CASSQVVSSGSSYEQYF.

The rearrangement uses TRBV16 and TRBJ1-1; 7 positions match TRBD1. V lost 5 bases and J lost 5; bases outside the gene matches: 8. The CDR3 consists of 14 residues. CDR1 and CDR2 (germline): KGHSY, FQNENV. CDR3 nucleotides: TGTGCCAGCAGCAACCAGGGGGTCAGGACTGAAGCTTTCTTT. Protein: CASSNQGVRTEAFF.

This chain connects TRBV4-1 to TRBJ1-2; no firm D call. The CDR3 is 14 residues long. V was trimmed by 0 bases and J by 1 base, leaving 6 bases between them. Germline lookup yields CDR1 MGHRA and CDR2 YSYEKL. The CDR3 sequence is CASSQDKGNYGYTF. CDR3 in DNA: TGCGCCAGCAGCCAAGATAAGGGTAACTATGGCTACACCTTC.